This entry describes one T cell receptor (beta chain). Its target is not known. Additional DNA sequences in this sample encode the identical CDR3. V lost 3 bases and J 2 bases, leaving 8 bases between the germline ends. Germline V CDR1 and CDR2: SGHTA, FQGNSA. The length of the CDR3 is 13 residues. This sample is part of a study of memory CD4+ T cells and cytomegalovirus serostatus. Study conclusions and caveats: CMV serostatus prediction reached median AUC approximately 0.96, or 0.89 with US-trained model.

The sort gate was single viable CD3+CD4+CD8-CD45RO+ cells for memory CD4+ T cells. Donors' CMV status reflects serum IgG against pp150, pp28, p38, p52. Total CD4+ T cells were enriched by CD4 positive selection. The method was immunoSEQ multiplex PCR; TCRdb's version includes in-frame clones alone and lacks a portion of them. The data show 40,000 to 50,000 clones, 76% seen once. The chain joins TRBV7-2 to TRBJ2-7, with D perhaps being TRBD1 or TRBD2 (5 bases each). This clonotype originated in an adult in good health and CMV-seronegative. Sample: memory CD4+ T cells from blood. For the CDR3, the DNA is TGTGCCAGCAGCTTTGGGGGTACCTACGAGCAGTACTTC. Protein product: CASSFGGTYEQYF.